Below, 8 T cell receptor beta chains from the same sample are listed, as sequenced in a study of blood T cell repertoires in COVID-19. The method was immunoSEQ multiplex PCR; TCRdb's version includes in-frame clones alone and lacks a portion of them. The sample holds some 200,000 clones, 86% seen once. The sequenced sample was peripheral blood. Source of these receptors: a man aged 50 to 60 with acute or convalescent COVID-19.

This rearrangement joins TRBV5-1 to TRBJ2-1, with 9 bases identical to TRBD1. Germline CDR1 is SGHRS and CDR2 is YFSETQ. V was pared by 4 bases and J by 7 bases, with 9 bases of the junction left unmatched. The CDR3 covers 15 residues. The CDR3 region is CASSHGQGRWNEQFF. The CDR3 DNA follows: TGCGCCAGCAGCCACGGACAGGGGCGTTGGAATGAGCAGTTCTTC.

The genes are TRBV24-1 and TRBJ2-3, with 9 bases aligning to TRBD1. This CDR3 contains 15 residues. Losses at the gene ends were 3 bases for V and 6 bases for J; bases not matched to a gene: 6. Germline CDR1 is KGHDR and CDR2 is SFDVKD. The CDR3 DNA reads as TGTGCCACCAGTGATCCCGGACAGGGGTGGGATACGCAGTATTTT. It is translated as CATSDPGQGWDTQYF.

V and J are TRBV19 and TRBJ2-1, with 8 bases matching TRBD2. This CDR3 contains 16 residues. Losses at the gene ends were 7 bases for V and 0 bases for J; bases not matched to a gene: 8. CDR1 LNHDA and CDR2 SQIVND come from the germline V gene (reference sequence). CDR3 loop: CASNRGGLSSYNEQFF. CDR3 nucleotide sequence: TGTGCCAGTAATCGGGGGGGTCTGAGCTCCTACAATGAGCAGTTCTTC. Drawing the rest from reference TRBV19 and TRBJ2-1, the complete variable domain is DGGITQSPKYLFRKEGQNVTLSCEQNLNHDAMYWYRQDPGQGLRLIYYSQIVNDFQKGDIAEGYSVSREKKESFPLTVTSAQKNPTAFYLCASNRGGLSSYNEQFFGPGTRLTVL.

The table lists this clone with a few counts. The rearrangement links TRBV5-4 to TRBJ2-2; TRBD1 matches at 7 bases. In germline, CDR1 is SGHNT, CDR2 YYREEE (reference sequence). This CDR3 is built from 17 residues. The V segment lost 4 bases and the J segment 7 bases; nucleotides outside the gene matches: 16. The CDR3 protein is CASSRDPQGIGFGELFF. DNA of the CDR3: TGTGCCAGCAGCCGAGACCCACAGGGGATCGGATTCGGGGAGCTGTTTTTT.

The V gene is TRBV18, the J gene TRBJ2-7; D might be TRBD1 (7 bases). Germline CDR1 reads KGHSH; CDR2 reads LQKENI. With 6 bases removed from V and 2 bases from J, the gap between germline ends came to 14 bases. The CDR3 consists of 14 residues. The CDR3 DNA reads as TGTGCCAGCTCGCCCCAGGGGGGCACCTACGAGCAGTACTTC. Its protein is CASSPQGGTYEQYF.

Only one count was recorded for this clone. The chain uses TRBV2 and TRBJ2-2; no firm D call. V gave up 3 bases and J gave up 1 base, with 9 bases separating them. The germline CDR1 and CDR2 sequences are SNHLY and FYNNEI. The CDR3 is made up of 15 amino acids. The CDR3 loop is CASSDGRWNTGELFF. CDR3 DNA sequence: TGTGCCAGCAGTGACGGTCGGTGGAACACCGGGGAGCTGTTTTTT.

The chain recombines TRBV7-9 with TRBJ1-2, with D possibly being TRBD1 (5 bases). The germline V and J ends were trimmed by 5 bases and 2 bases, with 9 bases remaining between them. This CDR3 region has 13 residues. Germline CDR1 is SEHNR and CDR2 is FQNEAQ (reference sequence). Here the CDR3 reads CASSQTVNYGYTF. For the CDR3, the DNA is TGTGCCAGCAGCCAGACAGTGAACTATGGCTACACCTTC. The full variable domain, its missing parts supplied by reference TRBV7-9 and TRBJ1-2, is DTGVSQNPRHKITKRGQNVTFRCDPISEHNRLYWYRQTLGQGPEFLTYFQNEAQLEKSRLLSDRFSAERPKGSFSTLEIQRTEQGDSAMYLCASSQTVNYGYTFGSGTRLTVV.

The chain employs TRBV10-3 and TRBJ1-5, with D possibly being TRBD1 (5 bases). Trimming stripped 6 bases from V and 4 bases from J, with 13 bases between. The germline V gene encodes CDR1 ENHRY and CDR2 SYGVKD. The CDR3 extends over 14 amino acids. The CDR3 DNA reads TGTGCCATCAGATCCGACAGCCAGAATCAGCCCCAGCATTTT. The encoded protein is CAIRSDSQNQPQHF.